Below are 27 T cell receptor beta chains sequenced from a single sample in a study of somatic mutations in cytotoxic T cells in rheumatoid arthritis. Produced via immunoSEQ multiplex PCR; TCRdb's table is partial and in-frame only. The sample carries more than 9,500 clones, under 85% recorded once. Sequencing was performed on CD8+ T cells sorted from blood. These receptor sequences come from a woman aged 60 to 75 in good health.

To note about this clone: Compared with germline, one end of the junction differs, possibly owing to a read error. The genes are TRBV15 and TRBJ2-1; D unresolved. Germline CDR1 is LNHNV and CDR2 is YYDKDF (reference sequence). The CDR3 totals 16 residues. CDR3: CATSRDLPGSCNEQFF. As DNA, the CDR3 is TGTGCCACCAGCAGAGATCTCCCAGGATCCTGCAATGAGCAGTTCTTC.

The chain joins TRBV2 to TRBJ1-2; the match to TRBD1 covers 7 bases. Germline CDR1 reads SNHLY; CDR2 reads FYNNEI. V trimming: 6 bases; J trimming: 4 bases; junction bases outside the gene matches: 11. This CDR3 is 15 amino acids long. CDR3 bases: TGTGCCAGCAGGGAGGGGGCCGACAGGATCTATGGCTACACCTTC. This sequence encodes CASREGADRIYGYTF.

The chain combines TRBV7-8 with TRBJ1-2; D gene unclear. The V gene's germline CDR1 is SGHVS and CDR2 FQNEAQ. The CDR3 spans 14 residues. V shed 5 bases and J shed 7 bases, with 17 bases lying between them. The CDR3 here is CASSPGSLGSGYTF. CDR3 in DNA: TGTGCCAGCAGCCCGGGGAGCTTGGGGTCTGGCTACACCTTC. The whole variable domain, remainder taken from reference TRBV7-8 and TRBJ1-2, is GAGVSQSPRYKVAKRGQDVALRCDPISGHVSLFWYQQALGQGPEFLTYFQNEAQLDKSGLPSDRFFAERPEGSVSTLKIQRTQQEDSAVYLCASSPGSLGSGYTFGSGTRLTVV.

This chain connects TRBV4-1 to TRBJ2-5; 8 positions agree with TRBD1. This CDR3 is built from 15 residues. Trimming at V came to 1 base and at J to 5 bases, leaving 6 bases not matched to a gene. Germline V gene lookup returns CDR1 MGHRA and CDR2 YSYEKL. Here the CDR3 DNA reads TGCGCCAGCAGCCAAGTCGGACAGGGTGAGGAGACCCAGTACTTC. Its translation: CASSQVGQGEETQYF.

The rearrangement links TRBV7-9 to TRBJ2-5; perhaps TRBD1 as D (5 bases). Germline V gene lookup returns CDR1 SEHNR and CDR2 FQNEAQ (reference sequence). Between the trimmed V and J ends, which lost 1 base and 5 bases, there was a span of 11 bases. The CDR3 loop spans 14 amino acids. CDR3 amino acids: CASSLGQGWETQYF. The DNA for the CDR3 is TGTGCCAGCAGCTTAGGGCAGGGCTGGGAGACCCAGTACTTC.

The chain has TRBV30 and TRBJ2-1; D remains unclear. The CDR3 covers 12 residues. V was shortened by 5 bases and J by 9 bases, with 14 bases between the two germline ends. Germline-derived CDR1 and CDR2 are GTSNPN and SVGIG (reference sequence). The DNA of the CDR3 is TGTGCCTGGGCACCCGGTGGTGGTGAGCAGTTCTTC. It is translated as CAWAPGGGEQFF. Full variable domain (outside the CDR3, taken from reference TRBV30 and TRBJ2-1): SQTIHQWPATLVQPVGSPLSLECTVEGTSNPNLYWYRQAAGRGLQLLFYSVGIGQISSEVPQNLSASRPQDRQFILSSKKLLLSDSGFYLCAWAPGGGEQFFGPGTRLTVL.

This clone was seen a handful of times. CDR3 protein: CAISDPAGLDTDTQYF. The CDR3 nucleotides read TGTGCCATCAGTGATCCCGCGGGACTTGACACAGATACGCAGTATTTT. V usage is TRBV10-3 and J usage is TRBJ2-3; maybe TRBD2 (6 bases). The CDR3 spans 16 residues. The ends were cut back, 3 bases at V and 2 bases at J, with 15 bases in the middle. Germline V CDR1 and CDR2: ENHRY, SYGVKD.

The chain couples TRBV27 to TRBJ2-5, with a tentative D call TRBD1 (6 bases). The CDR3 is made up of 17 amino acids. Germline CDR1 and CDR2: MNHEY and SMNVEV (reference sequence). Trimming stripped 0 bases from V and 5 bases from J, with 19 bases between. CDR3 bases: TGTGCCAGCAGTTTATCGGGGCTTCCAGGGGCCTGGGAGACCCAGTACTTC. Protein sequence: CASSLSGLPGAWETQYF.

The gene calls are TRBV13 and TRBJ2-3, with TRBD2 matching 8 bases. The germline V gene has CDR1 PRHDT and CDR2 FYEKMQ (reference sequence). The CDR3 has 19 residues. V shed 1 base and J 0 bases; nucleotides not matched to a gene: 12. The CDR3, as DNA: TGTGCCAGCAGCTTAGCTCTGGCGGGGGGAAAAACAAGCACAGATACGCAGTATTTT. Translating gives CASSLALAGGKTSTDTQYF.

The chain combines TRBV5-1 with TRBJ2-3, with TRBD2 matching over 9 bases. The junction had 5 bases not matched to a gene; V was cut back by 0 bases and J by 0 bases. The CDR3 sequence is 17 residues long. Germline-derived CDR1 and CDR2 are SGHRS and YFSETQ. CDR3 coding DNA: TGCGCCAGCAGCTTGGGATCTAGCGGGGAGAGCACAGATACGCAGTATTTT. It is translated as CASSLGSSGESTDTQYF.

This rearrangement joins TRBV7-9 to TRBJ2-5; TRBD2 aligns across 7 bases. Germline CDR1 reads SEHNR; CDR2 reads FQNEAQ (reference sequence). CDR3 size: 14 residues. The junction had 9 bases not matched to a gene; V was cut back by 4 bases and J by 7 bases. For the CDR3, the DNA is TGTGCCAGCAGCTCTGGACTAGAAGTGGGGACCCAGTACTTC. This gives the protein CASSSGLEVGTQYF.

The rearrangement links TRBV6-1 to TRBJ1-5, with TRBD1 matching 11 bases. V shed 0 bases and J 5 bases; nucleotides not matched to a gene: 3. The CDR3 runs to 16 residues. CDR1 is MNHNS and CDR2 is SASEGT in the germline V gene. CDR3 protein: CASSEAVGQGDQPQHF. CDR3 DNA: TGTGCCAGCAGTGAAGCGGTGGGACAGGGGGATCAGCCCCAGCATTTT.

This clone has only one observation. V and J are TRBV28 and TRBJ1-4; no definite D call. The V gene's germline CDR1 is MDHEN and CDR2 SYDVKM. CDR3 size: 17 residues. V was pared by 5 bases and J by 2 bases, with 18 bases between. The CDR3 DNA reads TGTGCCAGCAGTCAAGAGTCGGGGAAAAGTACTAATGAAAAACTGTTTTTT. The encoded protein is CASSQESGKSTNEKLFF.

The V call is TRBV9, the J call TRBJ2-1; D perhaps matches TRBD2 (6 bases). This CDR3 comprises 14 residues. The V and J ends lost 4 bases and 7 bases respectively, with 15 bases between them. Per germline, CDR1 SGDLS and CDR2 YYNGEE. CDR3 sequence reads: CASSSSDLGNEQFF. The DNA for the CDR3 is TGTGCCAGCAGCTCTAGCGATTTGGGGAATGAGCAGTTCTTC. Variable domain in full (rest from reference TRBV9 and TRBJ2-1): DSGVTQTPKHLITATGQRVTLRCSPRSGDLSVYWYQQSLDQGLQFLIQYYNGEERAKGNILERFSAQQFPDLHSELNLSSLELGDSALYFCASSSSDLGNEQFFGPGTRLTVL.

The chain carries TRBV2 and TRBJ1-2; no reliable D call. The germline V gene has CDR1 SNHLY and CDR2 FYNNEI. V lost 1 base and J 0 bases, leaving 9 bases between the germline ends. This CDR3 is 15 amino acids long. CDR3 loop: CASSEGTEANYGYTF. The CDR3 DNA reads TGTGCCAGCAGTGAAGGGACTGAAGCTAACTATGGCTACACCTTC.

The rearrangement uses TRBV6-5 and TRBJ2-5; TRBD1 matches at 7 bases. The CDR3 sequence is 15 residues long. Per germline, CDR1 MNHEY and CDR2 SVGAGI. Trimming removed 6 bases from V and 3 bases from J; junction bases left unmatched: 10. The CDR3 DNA sequence: TGTGCCAGCAGACAAGTTCCGGGACAGAAAGAGACCCAGTACTTC. Encoded protein: CASRQVPGQKETQYF.

The J gene is TRBJ1-2, the V gene TRBV28, with 8 bases matching TRBD1. The germline CDR1 and CDR2 sequences are MDHEN and SYDVKM. The CDR3 contains 13 residues. The junction had 5 bases not matched to a gene; V was cut back by 6 bases and J by 5 bases. Here the CDR3 reads CASRRTGGYGYTF. The CDR3 region has the DNA TGTGCCAGCAGAAGAACAGGGGGATATGGCTACACCTTC.

This chain links TRBV6-5 with TRBJ2-3; tentative D call: TRBD1 (5 bases). Trimming pared 8 bases from V and 0 bases from J, leaving 9 bases between. CDR1 and CDR2 (germline): MNHEY, SVGAGI. This CDR3 spans 13 amino acids. CDR3 nucleotides: TGTGCCAGCGGCAGGACAAGCACAGATACGCAGTATTTT. Translation: CASGRTSTDTQYF.

This chain links TRBV19 with TRBJ2-4; 12 positions match TRBD2. The length of the CDR3 is 17 residues. The germline gives CDR1 LNHDA, CDR2 SQIVND (reference sequence). V shed 4 bases and J 8 bases; nucleotides not matched to a gene: 12. The CDR3 reads CASSTPLTSGGPYIQYF. Written as DNA, the CDR3 is TGTGCCAGTAGTACCCCCCTAACTAGCGGGGGGCCGTACATTCAGTACTTC. The full variable domain, with the rest looked up from reference TRBV19 and TRBJ2-4, is DGGITQSPKYLFRKEGQNVTLSCEQNLNHDAMYWYRQDPGQGLRLIYYSQIVNDFQKGDIAEGYSVSREKKESFPLTVTSAQKNPTAFYLCASSTPLTSGGPYIQYFGAGTRLSVL.

The rearrangement uses TRBV27 and TRBJ1-1; no reliable D call. CDR3 length: 13 amino acids. Germline values: CDR1 MNHEY, CDR2 SMNVEV (reference sequence). V was pared by 3 bases and J by 1 base, with 6 bases between. The CDR3 loop is CASSFGGNTEAFF. CDR3 DNA: TGTGCCAGCAGTTTCGGAGGGAACACTGAAGCTTTCTTT.

In DNA form, the CDR3 reads TGTGCCAGCAGCCCCTCAGGGGTAGTCGGGGAGACCCAGTACTTC. This translates into CASSPSGVVGETQYF. The chain uses TRBV9 and TRBJ2-5; D possibly corresponds to TRBD1 (6 bases). The germline V gene has CDR1 SGDLS and CDR2 YYNGEE. This CDR3 contains 15 residues. The V and J ends lost 4 bases and 5 bases respectively, with 18 bases between them.

The J gene is TRBJ1-4, the V gene TRBV5-1; TRBD1 aligns across 8 bases. The J segment lost 2 bases and the V segment lost 4 bases, leaving 7 bases of the junction unmatched. Germline V gene data show CDR1 as SGHRS and CDR2 as YFSETQ. The length of the CDR3 is 16 residues. CDR3 DNA sequence: TGCGCCAGCAGCACCGGACAGGGTTTCACTAATGAAAAACTGTTTTTT. This gives the protein CASSTGQGFTNEKLFF. Supplemented by reference TRBV5-1 and TRBJ1-4, the full variable domain reads KAGVTQTPRYLIKTRGQQVTLSCSPISGHRSVSWYQQTPGQGLQFLFEYFSETQRNKGNFPGRFSGRQFSNSRSEMNVSTLELGDSALYLCASSTGQGFTNEKLFFGSGTQLSVL.

The V and J genes are TRBV15 and TRBJ2-5, with TRBD2 as a possible D gene (5 bases). This CDR3 is 15 amino acids long. Germline CDR1 reads LNHNV; CDR2 reads YYDKDF (reference sequence). V lost 0 bases and J lost 5, with 13 bases in between. The CDR3 DNA reads as TGTGCCACCAGCAGAGATAGAGGGCGTGGCGAGACCCAGTACTTC. It encodes CATSRDRGRGETQYF.

This clone was detected a few times. The V call is TRBV19, the J call TRBJ1-1, with D possibly TRBD1 on 5 matching bases. The CDR3 extends over 14 amino acids. The germline CDR1 and CDR2 sequences are LNHDA and SQIVND (reference sequence). Deletions cut 6 bases from V and 2 bases from J, with 13 bases between. The CDR3 DNA is TGTGCCAGTAGGGACCGGGACTATAACACTGAAGCTTTCTTT. Translated, it gives CASRDRDYNTEAFF.

V is TRBV6-6 and J is TRBJ2-7; the match to TRBD1 covers 11 bases. Germline CDR1 reads MNHNY; CDR2 reads SVGAGI (reference sequence). This CDR3 is built from 14 residues. The V segment lost 6 bases and the J segment 6 bases; nucleotides outside the gene matches: 7. This CDR3 is CASSQDRGRAEQYF. CDR3 DNA sequence: TGTGCCAGCAGCCAGGACAGGGGGCGGGCCGAGCAGTACTTC.

This clone was observed a handful of times. The V gene is TRBV9, the J gene TRBJ2-1; 7 bases fit TRBD1. Per germline, CDR1 SGDLS and CDR2 YYNGEE. The junction had 7 bases not matched to a gene; V was cut back by 4 bases and J by 3 bases. There are 15 residues in the CDR3. CDR3 nucleotides: TGTGCCAGCAGCTCCAGTGGGACAGTCTACAATGAGCAGTTCTTC. Its protein product is CASSSSGTVYNEQFF.

This clone was found once. The chain has TRBV19 and TRBJ2-1; D unclear. Trimming removed 5 bases at V and 4 bases at J, with 9 bases between. Germline CDR1 and CDR2: LNHDA and SQIVND (reference sequence). The CDR3 runs to 13 residues. In DNA form, the CDR3 reads TGTGCCAGTAGTTATGGCGGATACAATGAGCAGTTCTTC. Amino acids: CASSYGGYNEQFF.